This entry describes one T cell receptor beta chain. This clonotype was counted at least ten times. The specificity of this receptor is unknown. No base quality values were provided; no much bigger clone lies one nucleotide off. Donors were 39 systemically healthy Caucasian individuals from Russia aged roughly 6 to 100 years. Each donor gave 9.5 to 10 milliliters of peripheral blood, drawn into EDTA-treated Vacutainer tubes. Ficoll-Paque density-gradient centrifugation was used to isolate PBMCs, with at least 6.5 million per sample. Trizol reagent was used to extract total RNA from the PBMCs, yielding at least 5.5 micrograms per sample. Naive CD45RAhigh/CD27high T cell percentages were measured by flow cytometry on a PBMC aliquot from every donor. The germline V and J ends show losses of 1 base and 5 bases respectively, and no gene match explains 10 bases of the junction. Including the terminal cysteine and phenylalanine, the CDR3 comprises 16 residues. Left in the record is the CDR3 DNA by itself, 48 bases read in frame from the first base. Per the germline V gene (reference sequence), LNHNV is the CDR1 and YYDKDF is the CDR2.

The entry originates in a study of blood T cells in healthy people across ages (dated by TCRdb to about 2015). Regarding the study in general: In model experiments, template switching captured about one uniquely barcoded TCR beta cDNA molecule for every two T cells. Donors of different ages were randomly distributed across sequencing lanes to avoid experimental bias. Age-related changes in TCR beta repertoire diversity were measured in the study by deep sequencing normalized with unique cDNA molecular identifiers. For two donors (one aged 18 to 30 and one aged 80 or older), the study analyzed two additional independent replicas of 1 million unique cDNA reads from the same blood draw. Donors were grouped into four age groups: young (average about 15 years), middle-aged (less than 40), aged (around 56) and long-lived (about 89).

Receptor amplification or capture employed 5' RACE. Sequenced on an Illumina HiSeq 2500. A second about 7 to 11 cycle PCR used a sample-barcoded 5' primer and a J-beta primer mix. Each TCR beta cDNA molecule received a unique molecular identifier from a template-switch 5' adaptor carrying 12 random nucleotides. Each sample yielded at least 2.5 million CDR3-containing paired-end reads. First-strand cDNA synthesis was performed from all RNA using the Mint cDNA synthesis kit, with priming by a TRBC-specific oligonucleotide. After uracil-DNA glycosylase treatment, a first 18-cycle PCR used universal primers M1SS and BC2_uni_R on all cDNA. Per the authors' processing: Normalization of each sample was performed by random selection of 1 million high-quality reads, each carrying a distinct molecular identifier. Reads with shared molecular identifiers were discarded instead of being binned into consensus sequences. CDR3 identification, clonotype clustering and error correction used MiTCR with a Q25 quality threshold and the strictest error-elimination algorithm. Lower-bound total TCR beta diversity was estimated with a nonparametric unseen species model using Euler transformation. The public reads were run again by TCRdb, first through fastp at Q25 and then through MiXCR, and only productive beta chains were kept. For every CDR3 protein sequence, its rows merge into one entry that carries the most common genes and DNA. The V and J calls, along with clone size, are taken from TCRdb and not from the paper's own processing. In all, the sample holds about 1,800,000 distinct CDR3 sequences, and under 30% of those were seen once. The leading ten clones occupy 6.5% to 8.5% of the sample.

General conclusions and limits of the study: Compared with the aged group, more naive CD4+ T cells, fewer expanded clones and increased TCR diversity were shown by the long-lived group, suggesting age selection. The percentage of naive T cells measured by flow cytometry correlated strongly with observed TCR beta diversity. Bulk unsorted PBMC profiling prevented conclusive comparison of naive and antigen-experienced compartments. As age increased, observed TCR beta diversity per million T cells dropped in a roughly linear way, and a significant reduction was already evident by age around 41. Total diversity estimates from one million sequenced T cells were considered lower bounds and underestimates. Donor CMV infection status was unknown, potentially confounding age-related changes in expanded clonotypes.

The rearrangement joined TRBV15 to TRBJ2-7; 8 junctional bases match TRBD2. The material sequenced was blood. This clonotype was sampled from a woman under 40 in good health. The CDR3 region: CATSRGLGLAGNEQYF. The nucleotide sequence reads TGTGCCACCAGCAGAGGCCTCGGGCTAGCGGGCAACGAGCAGTACTTC. With the portions outside the CDR3 filled from the reference TRBV15 and TRBJ2-7 genes, the complete variable region becomes DAMVIQNPRYQVTQFGKPVTLSCSQTLNHNVMYWYQQKSSQAPKLLFHYYDKDFNNEADTPDNFQSRRPNTSFCFLDIRSPGLGDTAMYLCATSRGLGLAGNEQYFGPGTRLTVT.